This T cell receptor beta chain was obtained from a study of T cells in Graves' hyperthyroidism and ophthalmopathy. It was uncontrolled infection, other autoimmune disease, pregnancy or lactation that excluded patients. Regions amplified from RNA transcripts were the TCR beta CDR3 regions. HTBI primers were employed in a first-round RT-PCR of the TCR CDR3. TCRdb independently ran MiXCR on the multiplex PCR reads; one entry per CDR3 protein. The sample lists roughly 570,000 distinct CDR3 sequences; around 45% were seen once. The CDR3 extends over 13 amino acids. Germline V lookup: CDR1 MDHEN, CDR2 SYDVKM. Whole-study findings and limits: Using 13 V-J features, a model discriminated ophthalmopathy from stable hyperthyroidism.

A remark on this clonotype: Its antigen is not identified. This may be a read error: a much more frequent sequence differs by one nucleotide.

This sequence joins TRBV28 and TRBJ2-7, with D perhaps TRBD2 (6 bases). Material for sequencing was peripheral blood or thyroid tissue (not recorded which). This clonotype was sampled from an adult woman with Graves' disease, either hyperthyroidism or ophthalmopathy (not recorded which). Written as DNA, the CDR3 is TGTGCCCGCAGCTTGGTACTAGCCGCCGAGCAGTACTTC. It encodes CARSLVLAAEQYF.